The 18 T cell receptor beta chains below all came from one sample that was sequenced in a study of CD8+ T cells in alopecia areata. Sequencing relied on a cDNA template that was reverse transcribed from extracted RNA. Some clones are missing from TCRdb's copy, which holds only in-frame ones; the method was immunoSEQ multiplex PCR. In the table there are 200,000 to 250,000 clones, more than 45% of which are singletons. As for treatment: oral pan-JAK inhibitor, 5-10 mg twice daily. The sequencing used CD4+ T cells sorted from blood, collected at week 4, from a patient treated with tofacitinib. These receptors came from a human donor with alopecia areata.

This clone appeared a few times. The rearrangement links TRBV29-1 to TRBJ2-1; 9 nucleotides line up with TRBD1. Germline lookup yields CDR1 SQVTM and CDR2 ANQGSEA. CDR3 length: 14 amino acids. The V segment lost 5 bases and the J segment 0 bases; nucleotides outside the gene matches: 2. CDR3 DNA: TGCAGCGTTCGGGACAGGGTCTCCTACAATGAGCAGTTCTTC. Translated: CSVRDRVSYNEQFF.

This clone came up a few times. The chain couples TRBV29-1 to TRBJ1-2; 9 nucleotides agree with TRBD1. Germline CDR1 SQVTM, CDR2 ANQGSEA. V shed 6 bases and J 5 bases; nucleotides not matched to a gene: 10. CDR3 length: 14 residues. In nucleotides, the CDR3 is TGCAGCGTCCCCCAGGGGACAGGGATATATGGCTACACCTTC. This gives the protein CSVPQGTGIYGYTF.

V usage is TRBV4-1 and J usage is TRBJ2-3; D is unclear. Trimming removed 1 base at V and 5 bases at J, with 10 bases between. Germline CDR1 and CDR2: MGHRA and YSYEKL. The CDR3 is made up of 14 amino acids. CDR3 protein: CASSQVLLVDTQYF. The CDR3 bases are TGCGCCAGCAGCCAAGTCTTGCTGGTAGATACGCAGTATTTT.

The CDR3 sequence: CASSPNRGRGTDTQYF. CDR3 DNA sequence: TGCGCCAGCAGCCCGAACAGGGGAAGGGGCACAGATACGCAGTATTTT. The chain couples TRBV5-1 to TRBJ2-3; 7 bases fit TRBD1. The CDR3 length is 16 residues. V lost 4 bases to trimming and J lost 1 base; unmatched junction nucleotides: 9. Germline V gene data show CDR1 as SGHRS and CDR2 as YFSETQ.

The chain has TRBV14 and TRBJ2-6, with 10 bases matching TRBD1. CDR1 and CDR2 from the germline V gene are SGHDN and FVKESK. Trimming at V came to 4 bases and at J to 2 bases, leaving 5 bases not matched to a gene. This CDR3 is 17 amino acids long. The CDR3 DNA sequence: TGTGCCAGCAGCCGGACAGGGGGATTTACTGGGGCCAACGTCCTGACTTTC. It encodes CASSRTGGFTGANVLTF.

The chain has TRBV7-8 and TRBJ1-5, with unresolved D. Germline V CDR1 and CDR2: SGHVS, FQNEAQ. V lost 0 bases to trimming and J lost 0 bases, with 6 bases between them. The CDR3 is 15 residues long. This CDR3 reads CASSLALASNQPQHF. The CDR3 DNA is TGTGCCAGCAGCTTAGCTTTGGCTAGCAATCAGCCCCAGCATTTT.

This clone has just a few counts. The chain is built from TRBV2 and TRBJ2-3; weak D call: TRBD2 (6 bases). This CDR3 has 13 amino acids. The germline CDR1 and CDR2 sequences are SNHLY and FYNNEI. V was trimmed by 6 bases and J by 2 bases, leaving 9 bases between them. The CDR3 DNA reads TGTGCCAGCAGGAGGGAGGCCACAGATACGCAGTATTTT. Its translation is CASRREATDTQYF. Filled out from reference TRBV2 and TRBJ2-3, the complete variable domain reads EPEVTQTPSHQVTQMGQEVILRCVPISNHLYFYWYRQILGQKVEFLVSFYNNEISEKSEIFDDQFSVERPDGSNFTLKIRSTKLEDSAMYFCASRREATDTQYFGPGTRLTVL.

The rearrangement uses TRBV14 and TRBJ1-1, with D unresolved. The V end was cut by 1 base, the J end by 7 bases, with 7 bases between. This CDR3 contains 12 residues. Germline values: CDR1 SGHDN, CDR2 FVKESK. The CDR3 protein is CASSQAWVEAFF. The DNA of the CDR3 is TGTGCCAGCAGCCAAGCTTGGGTTGAAGCTTTCTTT.

The chain uses TRBV2 and TRBJ2-3; D ambiguous. V was cut by 6 bases and J by 4 bases, with 17 bases left in between. The length of the CDR3 is 15 residues. Germline assignment: CDR1 SNHLY and CDR2 FYNNEI. The CDR3 nucleotides are TGTGCCAGCAGGGCTCGTTTGGCTAGTGCAGATACGCAGTATTTT. Encoded protein: CASRARLASADTQYF.

The rearrangement links TRBV7-2 to TRBJ1-2; a possible D gene is TRBD1 (5 bases). This CDR3 is 14 amino acids long. Germline values: CDR1 SGHTA, CDR2 FQGNSA. Trimming shortened V by 1 base and J by 4 bases, and 10 bases separated the two germline ends. The CDR3 loop is CASSLGGVVYGYTF. CDR3 nucleotide sequence: TGTGCCAGCAGCTTAGGGGGGGTTGTCTATGGCTACACCTTC.

The chain uses TRBV4-3 and TRBJ1-2, with D hard to call. CDR3 size: 13 residues. V lost 4 bases and J 7 bases, leaving 13 bases between the germline ends. Germline-derived CDR1 and CDR2 are LGHNA and YSLEER. Here the CDR3 DNA reads TGCGCCAGCAGCCCAGTGGGGTCTACTGGCTACACCTTC. Amino acid sequence: CASSPVGSTGYTF.

In its sample, this clone was seen a few times. The chain combines TRBV15 with TRBJ1-2; TRBD1 aligns across 7 bases. The trim removed 1 base at V and 4 bases at J, leaving 0 bases unmatched. The length of the CDR3 is 13 residues. CDR1 is LNHNV, CDR2 YYDKDF, per germline (reference sequence). CDR3 region: CATSRGDSYGYTF. The CDR3 DNA is TGTGCCACCAGCAGAGGGGACAGCTATGGCTACACCTTC.

This clone has only a few counts. The V gene is TRBV18, the J gene TRBJ2-3; TRBD1 might be the D (5 bases). The CDR3 has 14 residues. Germline V CDR1 and CDR2: KGHSH, LQKENI. Between the trimmed V and J ends, which lost 6 bases and 6 bases, there was a span of 16 bases. This chain's CDR3 is CASSPTLNRDTQYF. The DNA for the CDR3 is TGTGCCAGCTCGCCGACCCTCAACAGGGATACGCAGTATTTT. Full variable domain (rest looked up from reference TRBV18 and TRBJ2-3): NAGVMQNPRHLVRRRGQEARLRCSPMKGHSHVYWYRQLPEEGLKFMVYLQKENIIDESGMPKERFSAEFPKEGPSILRIQQVVRGDSAAYFCASSPTLNRDTQYFGPGTRLTVL.

This clone was recorded a few times. This chain connects TRBV18 to TRBJ1-1, with D tentatively TRBD1 (5 bases). The CDR3 is 13 amino acids. Germline V gene data show CDR1 as KGHSH and CDR2 as LQKENI. V was shortened by 3 bases and J by 5 bases, with 10 bases between the two germline ends. The CDR3 DNA is TGTGCCAGCTCACCTGTGGAGGGGACTGAAGCTTTCTTT. Amino acid sequence: CASSPVEGTEAFF.

J is TRBJ1-6 and V is TRBV30; D unresolved. The CDR3 sequence is 17 residues long. CDR1 and CDR2 from the germline V gene are GTSNPN and SVGIG (reference sequence). Trimming shortened V by 0 bases and J by 0 bases, and 12 bases separated the two germline ends. CDR3 amino acids: CAWSVGMGSSYNSPLHF. In DNA, the CDR3 is TGTGCCTGGAGTGTCGGGATGGGGAGCTCCTATAATTCACCCCTCCACTTT.

This chain links TRBV29-1 with TRBJ1-2; 9 positions match TRBD1. The length of the CDR3 is 14 residues. Germline values: CDR1 SQVTM, CDR2 ANQGSEA. The V gene end was trimmed by 6 bases and the J gene end by 3 bases; junction bases not matched to a gene: 8. The CDR3 loop reads CSVATGGADYGYTF. CDR3 nucleotide sequence: TGCAGCGTCGCTACAGGGGGCGCAGACTATGGCTACACCTTC.

This clone was detected a few times. The chain recombines TRBV29-1 with TRBJ2-7; 8 bases line up with TRBD1. This CDR3 spans 12 amino acids. V shed 5 bases and J 5 bases; nucleotides not matched to a gene: 5. Per germline, CDR1 SQVTM and CDR2 ANQGSEA. DNA for the CDR3: TGCAGCGTTTTGGACAGGGCCCACGAGCAGTACTTC. This codes for CSVLDRAHEQYF.

This clone was observed at least ten times. The CDR3 coding sequence is TGTGCCAGCAGCTTGGGACAGCTTAACTATGGCTACACCTTC. Translating gives CASSLGQLNYGYTF. V gene TRBV7-9 combines with J gene TRBJ1-2, with TRBD1 matching 7 bases. CDR3 length: 14 residues. Germline lookup yields CDR1 SEHNR and CDR2 FQNEAQ (reference sequence). With 3 bases clipped from V and 1 base from J, the junction kept 2 bases outside the gene matches.